Here is one T cell receptor beta chain with its context. As yet, its antigen is unknown. The data were taken from a study of T cell responses to AZD1222 COVID-19 vaccine. Assay used: immunoSEQ multiplex PCR; TCRdb lists only in-frame clones, some missing. The table lists about 110,000 clones, around nine tenths of them singletons. Whole-study findings and limits: Spike was spanned by vaccine-associated CD4 TCRs, which were dominant at 160-218 and 743-854. Donors in the cohort were predominantly white British and more often female, and clonal diversity was possibly underestimated. It was only after the peak T cell response that any repertoires were sampled.

CDR1 SEHNR and CDR2 FQNEAQ come from the germline V gene (reference sequence). This CDR3 has 15 residues. V gave up 6 bases and J gave up 1 base, with 13 bases separating them. The V gene is TRBV7-9, the J gene TRBJ1-3, with D tentatively TRBD1 (5 bases). The sample consisted of peripheral blood, taken on day 0 of AZD1222 vaccination. The receptor was isolated from an adult in good health. CDR3 in DNA: TGTGCCAGCAGTTCGACAGTGCCTTCTGGAAACACCATATATTTT. Translation gives CASSSTVPSGNTIYF.